The 21 T cell receptor beta chains below come from one sample, sequenced in a study of cytomegalovirus exposure and HLA in healthy donors. 13 Jbeta primers and 60 Vbeta primers were used for the PCR. Data came from immunoSEQ multiplex PCR; TCRdb stores just in-frame clones and leaves some out. The sample lists fewer than 200,000 clones, roughly 80% occurring once. The sequenced sample was PBMCs. The source of these receptors is a boy younger than 18 in good health and CMV-seronegative.

The chain links TRBV5-4 to TRBJ1-4, with TRBD1 matching 11 bases. This CDR3 comprises 16 residues. Germline trimming cut 4 bases from V and 6 bases from J; bases unmatched to any gene: 8. Germline assignment: CDR1 SGHNT and CDR2 YYREEE (reference sequence). The CDR3 region has the DNA TGTGCCAGCAGCAAATTCGGGACAGGGGGACATGAAAAACTGTTTTTT. It encodes CASSKFGTGGHEKLFF.

The chain has TRBV7-8 and TRBJ2-1; 8 nucleotides match TRBD2. With V trimmed by 2 bases and J by 5 bases, 8 bases remained unmatched. The CDR3 runs to 16 residues. Germline lookup yields CDR1 SGHVS and CDR2 FQNEAQ. The CDR3 loop reads CASSLTGTRSDNEQFF. The DNA of the CDR3 is TGTGCCAGCAGCTTAACTGGGACTAGGAGTGACAATGAGCAGTTCTTC.

The chain couples TRBV7-9 to TRBJ2-5; 7 nucleotides agree with TRBD1. The CDR3 runs 13 residues. V lost 5 bases and J lost 3; bases outside the gene matches: 3. Looked up from germline, CDR1 is SEHNR and CDR2 is FQNEAQ (reference sequence). CDR3 sequence reads: CASSRTGEETQYF. DNA of the CDR3: TGTGCCAGCAGCCGGACAGGTGAAGAGACCCAGTACTTC. Combining the CDR3 with reference TRBV7-9 and TRBJ2-5 gives the whole variable domain DTGVSQNPRHKITKRGQNVTFRCDPISEHNRLYWYRQTLGQGPEFLTYFQNEAQLEKSRLLSDRFSAERPKGSFSTLEIQRTEQGDSAMYLCASSRTGEETQYFGPGTRLLVL.

The J gene is TRBJ1-5, the V gene TRBV30, with 8 bases identical to TRBD1. From germline, CDR1 is GTSNPN and CDR2 SVGIG (reference sequence). V was clipped by 2 bases and J by 4 bases; unmatched bases: 7. The CDR3 contains 15 residues. The CDR3 reads CAWSPETGANQPQHF. CDR3 sequence (DNA): TGTGCCTGGAGTCCCGAGACAGGGGCAAATCAGCCCCAGCATTTT.

This chain uses TRBV19 with TRBJ1-5; weak D call: TRBD1 (5 bases). The germline V gene encodes CDR1 LNHDA and CDR2 SQIVND (reference sequence). CDR3 length equals 15 residues. V was trimmed by 7 bases and J by 1 base, leaving 14 bases between them. The CDR3 DNA reads as TGTGCCAGTACCCTAGGGGTGGGGAGCAATCAGCCCCAGCATTTT. As protein: CASTLGVGSNQPQHF. Based on the CDR3 plus reference TRBV19 and TRBJ1-5, the full variable domain is DGGITQSPKYLFRKEGQNVTLSCEQNLNHDAMYWYRQDPGQGLRLIYYSQIVNDFQKGDIAEGYSVSREKKESFPLTVTSAQKNPTAFYLCASTLGVGSNQPQHFGDGTRLSIL.

The J gene is TRBJ2-7, the V gene TRBV18, with a possible D match to TRBD1 (6 bases). Germline V CDR1 and CDR2: KGHSH, LQKENI. The V gene lost 4 bases and the J gene lost 1 base, with 11 bases spanning the gap. The CDR3 contains 14 residues. The DNA for the CDR3 is TGTGCCAGCTCACATGCGGACAGTTCCTACGAGCAGTACTTC. It codes for CASSHADSSYEQYF.

The table lists this clone with a count of one. The DNA of the CDR3 is TGTGCCAGCTCCACTCAGGAAAAATGGTTCTTC. This gives the protein CASSTQEKWFF. This chain uses TRBV18 with TRBJ2-1; D gene ambiguous. In germline, CDR1 is KGHSH, CDR2 LQKENI. V lost 6 bases and J 15 bases, leaving 15 bases between the germline ends. The CDR3 runs 11 residues.

This clone was recorded a few times. V usage is TRBV28 and J usage is TRBJ1-1; 7 nucleotides agree with TRBD1. CDR1 and CDR2 from the germline V gene are MDHEN and SYDVKM. The CDR3 loop spans 14 amino acids. V lost 6 bases to trimming and J lost 1 base; unmatched junction nucleotides: 5. The CDR3: CASSNRGPNTEAFF. CDR3 nucleotide sequence: TGTGCCAGCAGCAACAGGGGTCCGAACACTGAAGCTTTCTTT. The full variable domain, its missing parts supplied by reference TRBV28 and TRBJ1-1, is DVKVTQSSRYLVKRTGEKVFLECVQDMDHENMFWYRQDPGLGLRLIYFSYDVKMKEKGDIPEGYSVSREKKERFSLILESASTNQTSMYLCASSNRGPNTEAFFGQGTRLTVV.

This rearrangement joins TRBV19 to TRBJ1-5; TRBD1 is a possible D gene (5 bases). This CDR3 comprises 15 residues. The germline gives CDR1 LNHDA, CDR2 SQIVND (reference sequence). V lost 4 bases and J lost 6, with 16 bases in between. CDR3 loop: CASSTRQMLVQPQHF. The CDR3 coding sequence is TGTGCCAGTAGTACCCGACAGATGCTAGTTCAGCCCCAGCATTTT.

The rearrangement joins TRBV5-1 to TRBJ1-2; 7 bases line up with TRBD1. CDR3 length: 14 amino acids. The V segment lost 0 bases and the J segment 9 bases; nucleotides outside the gene matches: 8. Germline V gene sequence: CDR1 SGHRS, CDR2 YFSETQ. CDR3 residues: CASSLAGQARSYTF. For the CDR3, the DNA is TGCGCCAGCAGCTTGGCCGGACAGGCGCGAAGCTACACCTTC.

V usage is TRBV6-5 and J usage is TRBJ2-3, with 9 bases lining up with TRBD2. Per the germline V gene, CDR1 is MNHEY and CDR2 is SVGAGI. The J segment lost 1 base and the V segment lost 5 bases, leaving 4 bases of the junction unmatched. This CDR3 comprises 15 residues. The CDR3 DNA follows: TGTGCCAGCAGTCCTCGACTAGCGGGCACAGATACGCAGTATTTT. It specifies CASSPRLAGTDTQYF.

The V gene is TRBV5-1, the J gene TRBJ1-1, with D unresolved. In germline, CDR1 is SGHRS, CDR2 YFSETQ. The CDR3 sequence is 15 residues long. V was shortened by 4 bases and J by 2 bases, with 15 bases between the two germline ends. The CDR3 DNA reads TGCGCCAGCAGCATGGCTGTGAGCCGAAACACTGAAGCTTTCTTT. This translates into CASSMAVSRNTEAFF.

V gene TRBV7-9 combines with J gene TRBJ2-7, with 7 bases identical to TRBD1. Germline CDR1 and CDR2: SEHNR and FQNEAQ (reference sequence). CDR3 length: 14 residues. The V gene end was trimmed by 6 bases and the J gene end by 1 base; junction bases not matched to a gene: 6. The CDR3 sequence is CASRGTAGSYEQYF. The CDR3 DNA reads TGTGCCAGCAGGGGGACAGCCGGTTCCTACGAGCAGTACTTC.

This clone was counted only a few times. The rearrangement uses TRBV6-5 and TRBJ1-2; D is undetermined. Trimming removed 5 bases at V and 8 bases at J, with 18 bases between. This CDR3 spans 14 amino acids. Per the germline V gene, CDR1 is MNHEY and CDR2 is SVGAGI. As DNA, the CDR3 is TGTGCCAGCAGTGCCTTCGGGAAGAGGCGCGGCTACACCTTC. The encoded protein is CASSAFGKRRGYTF.

This chain joins TRBV19 and TRBJ2-1; possibly TRBD2 for D (5 bases). Germline loops: CDR1 LNHDA, CDR2 SQIVND (reference sequence). V was shortened by 5 bases and J by 3 bases, with 17 bases between the two germline ends. The CDR3 sequence is 16 residues long. CDR3 protein: CASSVRIEGLYNEQFF. CDR3 coding DNA: TGTGCCAGTAGTGTCAGAATAGAGGGCCTCTACAATGAGCAGTTCTTC. Supplemented by reference TRBV19 and TRBJ2-1, the full variable domain reads DGGITQSPKYLFRKEGQNVTLSCEQNLNHDAMYWYRQDPGQGLRLIYYSQIVNDFQKGDIAEGYSVSREKKESFPLTVTSAQKNPTAFYLCASSVRIEGLYNEQFFGPGTRLTVL.

The chain is built from TRBV6-5 and TRBJ1-2, with 7 bases matching TRBD1. This CDR3 spans 13 amino acids. V was clipped by 7 bases and J by 7 bases; unmatched bases: 9. Germline lookup yields CDR1 MNHEY and CDR2 SVGAGI. The DNA for the CDR3 is TGTGCCAGCACCTCGACAGGGAGGAGTGGCTACACCTTC. Residues: CASTSTGRSGYTF.

This sequence joins TRBV10-3 and TRBJ2-7, with TRBD1 as a possible D gene (6 bases). The length of the CDR3 is 19 residues. Germline V lookup: CDR1 ENHRY, CDR2 SYGVKD. V was pared by 4 bases and J by 0 bases, with 25 bases between. CDR3 nucleotide sequence: TGTGCCATCAGTGCCTTGGACAGATCTAAGTCCGATAGCTCCTACGAGCAGTACTTC. Protein sequence: CAISALDRSKSDSSYEQYF.

The rearrangement links TRBV4-3 to TRBJ2-3; 7 positions agree with TRBD2. The V segment lost 4 bases and the J segment 2 bases; nucleotides outside the gene matches: 6. Germline values: CDR1 LGHNA, CDR2 YSLEER. This CDR3 is 15 amino acids long. The CDR3 nucleotides are TGCGCCAGCAGCCTACGAGCGGGAACCACAGATACGCAGTATTTT. As protein: CASSLRAGTTDTQYF.

V gene TRBV19 combines with J gene TRBJ1-2, with D tentatively TRBD1 (6 bases). V lost 3 bases, J lost 5 bases, and 25 bases lay in between. CDR1 is LNHDA, CDR2 SQIVND, per germline (reference sequence). CDR3 length: 18 amino acids. The DNA for the CDR3 is TGTGCCAGTAGTATTATATCGACAGGTAAAGGGGCCTTATATGGCTACACCTTC. This sequence encodes CASSIISTGKGALYGYTF.

This clone was detected only once. One end of the junction is discordant with germline, which a read error may explain. CDR3 sequence (DNA): TGTTCCAGCAGCTTGACAGCTAACTATGGCTACACCTTC. It is translated as CSSSLTANYGYTF. V gene TRBV7-9 combines with J gene TRBJ1-2, with D perhaps TRBD1 (5 bases). Germline-derived CDR1 and CDR2 are SEHNR and FQNEAQ (reference sequence). This CDR3 is 13 amino acids long.

The gene calls are TRBV11-2 and TRBJ1-2; the match to TRBD1 covers 11 bases. The V and J ends lost 0 bases and 3 bases, in that order; junction bases with no gene match: 9. The CDR3 is 18 amino acids. CDR1 and CDR2 from the germline V gene are SGHAT and FQNNGV. CDR3 DNA sequence: TGTGCCAGCAGCTTAGATATGCTGGACAGGGGGCATGACTATGGCTACACCTTC. As protein: CASSLDMLDRGHDYGYTF.